The clone carrying this TCR beta chain was seen only a few times. This sample was included in a study of blood T cell repertoires in COVID-19. This table comes from immunoSEQ multiplex PCR, and its TCRdb copy is limited to in-frame clones, with some not included. The table has just over 300,000 clones, about nine tenths seen once. CDR1 is SGHVS and CDR2 is FQNEAQ in the germline V gene. Trimming removed 1 base at V and 5 bases at J, with 5 bases between. The CDR3 totals 13 residues. V gene TRBV7-8 combines with J gene TRBJ2-2; D is uncertain. The origin of this receptor is a woman aged 30 to 39 with COVID-19, enrolled during active disease. The sequenced material came from peripheral blood. Here the CDR3 DNA reads TGTGCCAGCAGCTTAGGCCGGACCGGGGAGCTGTTTTTT. Translated, it gives CASSLGRTGELFF.